A single sample is the source of the 2 T cell receptor beta chains below, sequenced in a study of blood T cell repertoires in COVID-19. Assay: immunoSEQ multiplex PCR; the TCRdb copy retains only in-frame clones and omits some. The data hold about 210,000 clones, with about 86% observed a single time. The sample was peripheral blood. The receptor set was obtained from a middle-aged man with active or convalescent COVID-19.

CDR3 region: CASSLGGASTDTQYF. The DNA of the CDR3 is TGTGCCAGCAGCTTAGGCGGTGCTAGCACAGATACGCAGTATTTT. The chain has TRBV7-8 and TRBJ2-3; no firm D call. Germline CDR1 reads SGHVS; CDR2 reads FQNEAQ. The CDR3 runs to 15 residues. The V gene lost 1 base and the J gene lost 0 bases, with 8 bases spanning the gap.

The count of this clone is one. The V gene is TRBV27, the J gene TRBJ1-6, with TRBD1 matching over 10 bases. The CDR3 has 14 amino acids. CDR1 is MNHEY and CDR2 is SMNVEV in the germline V gene (reference sequence). V lost 4 bases and J lost 7; bases outside the gene matches: 1. The DNA of the CDR3 is TGTGCCAGCAGTTGGACAGGGGGGAATTCACCCCTCCACTTT. This encodes CASSWTGGNSPLHF.